This passage covers 13 T cell receptor beta chains from one sample sequenced in a study of T cells in Graves' hyperthyroidism and ophthalmopathy. Amplification of TCR beta CDR3 regions used RNA as the template. Primed by the HTBI set, a first-round RT-PCR was run on the TCR CDR3. Each CDR3 protein gets one entry after TCRdb re-called the multiplex PCR reads with MiXCR. Seen here are some 490,000 distinct CDR3 sequences, approximately 23% observed once, and the top ten hold under 55%. The sequencing input was blood. The receptors were sampled from a woman in her 70s with Graves' ophthalmopathy.

V is TRBV6-4 and J is TRBJ2-2; D is unresolved. Germline V CDR1 and CDR2: MRHNA, SNTAGT. The V end lost 5 bases, the J end lost 4 bases, and 8 bases lay between the germline ends. CDR3 length equals 13 residues. CDR3 in amino acids: CASSTSITGELFF. CDR3 bases: TGTGCCAGCAGTACTTCAATCACCGGGGAGCTGTTTTTT.

This clonotype appeared many times. This chain links TRBV7-3 with TRBJ2-5; D not resolved. This CDR3 spans 13 amino acids. The V end lost 3 bases, the J end lost 2 bases, and 7 bases lay between the germline ends. CDR1 and CDR2 (germline): SGHTA, FQGTGA. CDR3 in amino acids: CASSLSRQETQYF. The CDR3 DNA sequence: TGTGCCAGCAGCTTGAGCAGGCAAGAGACCCAGTACTTC.

With regard to this clonotype: A single base separates this from a much larger clone, so it may be a read error. This sequence joins TRBV2 and TRBJ1-1; D gene ambiguous. The germline V gene encodes CDR1 SNHLY and CDR2 FYNNEI. There are 12 residues in the CDR3. The V end was cut by 4 bases, the J end by 11 bases, with 14 bases between. Here the CDR3 DNA reads TGTGCCAGCAGTGTAAACTCCTGGTCGGCTTTCTTT. Residues: CASSVNSWSAFF.

In this sample, this clonotype turned up a few times. This rearrangement joins TRBV6-1 to TRBJ2-7; D might be TRBD1 or TRBD2, each matching 5 bases. The CDR3 covers 14 residues. Germline CDR1 reads MNHNS; CDR2 reads SASEGT. The V gene lost 7 bases and the J gene lost 0 bases, with 13 bases spanning the gap. In DNA form, the CDR3 reads TGTGCCAGCACCTCCGGGACGGCCTCCTACGAGCAGTACTTC. Translation: CASTSGTASYEQYF.

The chain couples TRBV7-2 to TRBJ2-1; 7 bases are a match to TRBD2. The V gene end was trimmed by 8 bases and the J gene end by 2 bases; junction bases not matched to a gene: 3. The CDR3 is 13 residues long. The germline V gene has CDR1 SGHTA and CDR2 FQGNSA. In DNA form, the CDR3 reads TGTGCCAGCGGGGGGGGACCCTACAATGAGCAGTTCTTC. This codes for CASGGGPYNEQFF.

This clonotype occurred a few times. This chain connects TRBV24-1 to TRBJ2-2; D unresolved. CDR3 length: 16 amino acids. Trimming left V 1 base short and J 6 bases short, with 14 bases between. Germline loops: CDR1 KGHDR, CDR2 SFDVKD. The CDR3 is CATSDFGPDTSGELFF. In nucleotides, the CDR3 is TGTGCCACCAGTGATTTCGGGCCAGATACCTCCGGGGAGCTGTTTTTT.

A word on this clonotype: A much bigger clone sits one base away, suggesting this may be a read error. The chain is built from TRBV20-1 and TRBJ2-1, with TRBD2 identical over 10 bases. Germline V gene lookup returns CDR1 DFQATT and CDR2 SNEGSKA (reference sequence). This CDR3 spans 13 amino acids. The CDR3 DNA reads as TGCGGTGCTAGAGCGGGAGGGTCGGGTGAGCAGTTCTTC. Its translation is CGARAGGSGEQFF.

The chain couples TRBV6-1 to TRBJ2-1; 10 bases agree with TRBD2. Unmatched junction bases numbered 10, after V lost 5 bases and J lost 0 bases. The V gene's germline CDR1 is MNHNS and CDR2 SASEGT. The length of the CDR3 is 18 residues. The CDR3 region is CASSHRLAGFSSYNEQFF. The CDR3 region has the DNA TGTGCCAGCAGTCATCGACTAGCGGGCTTTAGCTCCTACAATGAGCAGTTCTTC.

This clonotype was recorded at least ten times. The genes are TRBV2 and TRBJ2-5; D uncertain. CDR1 SNHLY and CDR2 FYNNEI come from the germline V gene. This CDR3 has 16 amino acids. V dropped 4 bases and J dropped 1 base, with 16 bases sitting between them. The DNA of the CDR3 is TGTGCCAGCAGTGTTGCCACAGCTGTAGGCCAAGAGACCCAGTACTTC. Its protein is CASSVATAVGQETQYF.

This clonotype was observed many times. V usage is TRBV19 and J usage is TRBJ2-3, with a tentative D call TRBD2 (5 bases). This CDR3 has 11 amino acids. Germline CDR1 LNHDA, CDR2 SQIVND (reference sequence). Trimming removed 4 bases from V and 8 bases from J, with 7 bases in between. CDR3 residues: CASSTAGTQYF. CDR3 bases: TGTGCCAGTAGTACGGCGGGTACGCAGTATTTT.

The table lists this clonotype with many counts. The chain is built from TRBV6-1 and TRBJ1-1; 9 positions agree with TRBD1. The germline V gene encodes CDR1 MNHNS and CDR2 SASEGT. The CDR3 consists of 14 residues. V shed 4 bases and J 6 bases; nucleotides not matched to a gene: 6. CDR3 in amino acids: CASSVDRGWAEAFF. The CDR3, as DNA: TGTGCCAGCAGTGTGGACAGGGGTTGGGCTGAAGCTTTCTTT.

Concerning this clonotype: One end of the junction varies from germline; a read error may be responsible. This chain joins TRBV18 and TRBJ2-7; 7 bases line up with TRBD2. The germline gives CDR1 KGHSH, CDR2 LQKENI. The CDR3 runs to 14 residues. This chain's CDR3 is CASSGREKSYEQYF. The CDR3 region has the DNA TGTGCCAGCTCGGGGAGGGAAAAATCCTACGAGCAATACTTC.

This clonotype was seen repeatedly, ten times or more. The chain has TRBV28 and TRBJ2-1; the D call may be TRBD1 or TRBD2 (6 bases each). The CDR3 has 13 residues. The germline gives CDR1 MDHEN, CDR2 SYDVKM. V lost 6 bases and J lost 6, with 12 bases in between. The CDR3 coding sequence is TGTGCCAGCAGAGAAGGAGGGGGCAATGAGCAGTTCTTC. This gives the protein CASREGGGNEQFF.